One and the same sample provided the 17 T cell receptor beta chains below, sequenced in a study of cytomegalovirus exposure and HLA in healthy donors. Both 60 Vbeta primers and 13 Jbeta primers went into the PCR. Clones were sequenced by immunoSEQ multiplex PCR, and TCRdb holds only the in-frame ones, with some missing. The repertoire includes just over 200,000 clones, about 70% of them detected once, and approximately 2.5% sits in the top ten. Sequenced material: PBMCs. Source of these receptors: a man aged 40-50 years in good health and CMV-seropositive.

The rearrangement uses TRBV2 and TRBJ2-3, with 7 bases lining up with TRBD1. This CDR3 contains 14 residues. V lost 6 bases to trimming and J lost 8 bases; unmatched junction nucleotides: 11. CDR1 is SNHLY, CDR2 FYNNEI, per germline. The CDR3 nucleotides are TGTGCCAGCAGCGGTGAGGGGGCTGGAGGTACGCAGTATTTT. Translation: CASSGEGAGGTQYF.

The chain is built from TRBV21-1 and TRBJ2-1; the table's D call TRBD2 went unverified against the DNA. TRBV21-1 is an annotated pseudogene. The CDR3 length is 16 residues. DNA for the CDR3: TGTGCCAGCAGCAATCGGGGGAGAAGCTCCTACAATGAGCAGTTCTTC. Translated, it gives CASSNRGRSSYNEQFF.

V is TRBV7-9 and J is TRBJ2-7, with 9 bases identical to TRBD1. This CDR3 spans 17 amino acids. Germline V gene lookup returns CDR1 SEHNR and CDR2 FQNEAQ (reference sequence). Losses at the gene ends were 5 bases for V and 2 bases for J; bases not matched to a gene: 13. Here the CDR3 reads CASSAGQGLTPTYEQYF. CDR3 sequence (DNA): TGTGCCAGCAGCGCAGGACAGGGGCTAACTCCCACCTACGAGCAGTACTTC.

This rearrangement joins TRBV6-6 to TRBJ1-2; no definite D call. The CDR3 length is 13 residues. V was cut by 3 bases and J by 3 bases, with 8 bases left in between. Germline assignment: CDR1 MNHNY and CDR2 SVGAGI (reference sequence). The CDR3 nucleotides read TGTGCCAGCAGTTATGGAGTGGACTATGGCTACACCTTC. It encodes CASSYGVDYGYTF.

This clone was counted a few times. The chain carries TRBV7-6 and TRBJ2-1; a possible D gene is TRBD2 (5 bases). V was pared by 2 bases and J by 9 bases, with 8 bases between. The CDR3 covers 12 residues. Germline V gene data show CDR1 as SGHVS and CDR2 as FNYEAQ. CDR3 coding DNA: TGTGCCAGCAGCTTACTAGCTGGTGAGCAGTTCTTC. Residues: CASSLLAGEQFF.

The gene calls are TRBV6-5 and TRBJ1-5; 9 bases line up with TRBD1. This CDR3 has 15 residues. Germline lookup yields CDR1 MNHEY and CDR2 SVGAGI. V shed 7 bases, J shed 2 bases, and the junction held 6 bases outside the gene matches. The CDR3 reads CASTKDRGGNQPQHF. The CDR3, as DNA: TGTGCCAGCACCAAGGACAGGGGAGGCAATCAGCCCCAGCATTTT.

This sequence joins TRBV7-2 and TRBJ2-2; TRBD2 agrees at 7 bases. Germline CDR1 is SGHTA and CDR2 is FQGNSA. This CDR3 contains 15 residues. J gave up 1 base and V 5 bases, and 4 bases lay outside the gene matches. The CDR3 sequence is CASSPPGGNTGELFF. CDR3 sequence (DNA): TGTGCCAGCAGCCCCCCGGGGGGGAACACCGGGGAGCTGTTTTTT.

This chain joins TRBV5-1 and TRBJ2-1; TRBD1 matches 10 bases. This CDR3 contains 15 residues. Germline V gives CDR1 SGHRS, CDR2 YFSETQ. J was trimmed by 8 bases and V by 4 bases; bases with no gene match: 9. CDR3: CASSKTGQGTDEQFF. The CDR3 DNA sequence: TGCGCCAGCAGCAAAACGGGACAGGGGACCGATGAGCAGTTCTTC.

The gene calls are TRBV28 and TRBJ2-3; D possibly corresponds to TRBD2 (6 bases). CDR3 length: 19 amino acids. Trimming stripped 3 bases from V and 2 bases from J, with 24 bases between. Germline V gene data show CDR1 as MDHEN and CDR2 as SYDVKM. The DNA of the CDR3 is TGTGCCAGCAGTTTTAGAGGAGTGACTAGGCGGGGCTACACAGATACGCAGTATTTT. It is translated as CASSFRGVTRRGYTDTQYF.

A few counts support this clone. In DNA, the CDR3 is TGCGCCAGCAGCAAACAGGGGGCCCTAATGAACACTGAAGCTTTCTTT. This codes for CASSKQGALMNTEAFF. This chain uses TRBV4-1 with TRBJ1-1, with 9 nucleotides matching TRBD1. CDR1 is MGHRA and CDR2 is YSYEKL in the germline V gene. Trimming at V came to 5 bases and at J to 0 bases, leaving 7 bases not matched to a gene. The CDR3 covers 16 residues.

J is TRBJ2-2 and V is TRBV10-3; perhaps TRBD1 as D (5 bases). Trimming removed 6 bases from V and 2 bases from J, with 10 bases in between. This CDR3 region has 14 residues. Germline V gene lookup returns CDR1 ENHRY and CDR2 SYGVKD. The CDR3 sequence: CAIRATVNTGELFF. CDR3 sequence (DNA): TGTGCCATCAGGGCGACAGTTAACACCGGGGAGCTGTTTTTT.

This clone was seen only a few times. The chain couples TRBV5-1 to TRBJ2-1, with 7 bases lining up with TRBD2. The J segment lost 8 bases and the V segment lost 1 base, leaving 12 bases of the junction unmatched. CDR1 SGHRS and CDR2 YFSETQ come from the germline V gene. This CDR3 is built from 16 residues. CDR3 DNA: TGCGCCAGCAGCTTGTCCGGGACTACCCTCGGGGATGAGCAGTTCTTC. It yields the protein CASSLSGTTLGDEQFF.

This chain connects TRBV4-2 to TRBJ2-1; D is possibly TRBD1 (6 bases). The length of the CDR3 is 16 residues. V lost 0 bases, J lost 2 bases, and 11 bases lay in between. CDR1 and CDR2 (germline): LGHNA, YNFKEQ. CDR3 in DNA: TGTGCCAGCAGCCAAGAAGCCGGGACAACCTACAATGAGCAGTTCTTC. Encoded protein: CASSQEAGTTYNEQFF.

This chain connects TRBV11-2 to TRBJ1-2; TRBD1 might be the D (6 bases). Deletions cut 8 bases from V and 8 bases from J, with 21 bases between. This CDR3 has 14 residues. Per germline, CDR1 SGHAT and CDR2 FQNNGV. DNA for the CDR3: TGTGCCAGCCGGGGGGCAGGGTTCGCCCAGGGCTACACCTTC. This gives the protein CASRGAGFAQGYTF. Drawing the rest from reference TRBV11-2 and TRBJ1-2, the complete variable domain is EAGVAQSPRYKIIEKRQSVAFWCNPISGHATLYWYQQILGQGPKLLIQFQNNGVVDDSQLPKDRFSAERLKGVDSTLKIQPAKLEDSAVYLCASRGAGFAQGYTFGSGTRLTVV.

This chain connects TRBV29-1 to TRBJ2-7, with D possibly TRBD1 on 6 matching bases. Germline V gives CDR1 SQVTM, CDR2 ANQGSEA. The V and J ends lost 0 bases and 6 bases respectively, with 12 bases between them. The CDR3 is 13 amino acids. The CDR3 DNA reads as TGCAGCGTTGAAGAGGCAGGGGACCCCGAGCAGTACTTC. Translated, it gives CSVEEAGDPEQYF.

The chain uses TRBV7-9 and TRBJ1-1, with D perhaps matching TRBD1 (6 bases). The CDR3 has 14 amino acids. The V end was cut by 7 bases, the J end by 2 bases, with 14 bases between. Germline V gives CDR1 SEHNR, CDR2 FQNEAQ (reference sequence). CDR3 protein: CASNEMGANTEAFF. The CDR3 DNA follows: TGTGCCAGCAACGAGATGGGGGCCAACACTGAAGCTTTCTTT.

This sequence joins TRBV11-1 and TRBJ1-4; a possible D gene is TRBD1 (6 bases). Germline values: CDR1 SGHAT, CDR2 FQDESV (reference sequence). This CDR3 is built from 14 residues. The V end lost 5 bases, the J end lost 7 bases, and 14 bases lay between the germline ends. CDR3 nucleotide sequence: TGTGCCAGCAGCCCCGGGACATCCTCTGAAAAACTGTTTTTT. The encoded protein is CASSPGTSSEKLFF.